The rows below give T cell receptor beta chains drawn from one sample of a study of blood T cell repertoires in COVID-19. Only in-frame clones appear in the TCRdb table, and some are missing; sequencing was by immunoSEQ multiplex PCR. The sample contains under 80,000 clones, around nine tenths of which appear only once. The sample taken for sequencing was peripheral blood. All receptors come from a man aged 70 or older with active or convalescent COVID-19. Each CDR3 is given with its conserved first and last residue. D genes are given only for firm matches. A clone size is listed for some rows: how often the clone was seen (once, few, many), or a class if it is expanded.

d_gene	abundance	v_gene	j_gene	CDR3aa	CDR3nt
.	.	TRBV11-3	TRBJ2-2	CASTSGGVSGELFF	TGTGCCAGCACCTCGGGGGGCGTCTCCGGGGAGCTGTTTTTT
TRBD1	.	TRBV10-3	TRBJ1-1	CAISESPGTGNVEAFF	TGTGCCATCAGTGAGTCGCCCGGGACAGGGAATGTGGAAGCTTTCTTT
.	.	TRBV5-1	TRBJ2-7	CASSLNAEYEQYF	TGCGCCAGCAGCTTGAATGCAGAATACGAGCAGTACTTC
.	.	TRBV7-9	TRBJ1-1	CASSSSPLQGLNTEAFF	TGTGCCAGCAGCTCAAGCCCTTTACAGGGTTTGAACACTGAAGCTTTCTTT
.	.	TRBV2	TRBJ2-7	CASSELSDSYEQYF	TGTGCCAGCAGTGAATTAAGCGACTCCTACGAGCAGTACTTC
TRBD1	few	TRBV10-1	TRBJ1-5	CASSEPGQGEKPQHF	TGCGCCAGCAGTGAGCCAGGACAGGGCGAAAAGCCCCAGCATTTT
TRBD1	.	TRBV3-1/TRBV3-2	TRBJ2-7	CASTKGQGAWEQYF	TGTGCCAGCACCAAGGGACAGGGGGCCTGGGAGCAGTACTTC
.	once	TRBV10-3	TRBJ2-7	CAISALGGEQYF	TGTGCCATCAGTGCGCTGGGGGGCGAGCAGTACTTC
TRBD1	once	TRBV7-2	TRBJ2-2	CASSFPGTGRTGELFF	TGTGCCAGCAGCTTTCCCGGGACAGGGCGAACCGGGGAGCTGTTTTTT
.	.	TRBV10-3	TRBJ1-2	CAISALDRLDPQAPYGYTF	TGTGCCATCAGTGCCCTTGACAGACTTGACCCGCAGGCACCCTATGGCTACACCTTC
TRBD1	.	TRBV6-1	TRBJ2-3	CASSDMGQGAGTDTQYF	TGTGCCAGCAGTGATATGGGACAGGGGGCTGGCACAGATACGCAGTATTTT
.	few	TRBV19	TRBJ1-6	CASSFTSRSPLHF	TGTGCCAGTAGTTTCACATCCAGATCACCCCTCCACTTT
TRBD2	.	TRBV7-9	TRBJ2-1	CASSPDRFPSGRYNEQFF	TGTGCCAGCAGCCCAGACAGGTTTCCTAGCGGGAGGTACAATGAGCAGTTCTTC
TRBD1	.	TRBV4-3	TRBJ2-2	CASSLSYRGQGGTGELFF	TGCGCCAGCAGCTTAAGTTATCGTGGACAGGGTGGCACCGGGGAGCTGTTTTTT
TRBD2	.	TRBV5-1	TRBJ2-3	CASSPPTSATDTQYF	TGCGCCAGCAGCCCGCCCACTAGCGCGACAGATACGCAGTATTTT
.	.	TRBV2	TRBJ2-2	CASSDQITGELFF	TGTGCCAGCAGTGATCAGATAACCGGGGAGCTGTTTTTT
TRBD2	.	TRBV5-1	TRBJ2-1	CASSLVASGRNEQFF	TGCGCCAGCAGCTTGGTTGCTAGCGGGCGCAATGAGCAGTTCTTC
.	.	TRBV30	TRBJ2-7	CAWSVREISYEQYF	TGTGCCTGGAGTGTAAGGGAGATCTCCTACGAGCAGTACTTC
.	.	TRBV6-7	TRBJ1-5	CASSSRGTRNQPQHF	TGTGCCAGCAGTTCCCGGGGGACCCGCAATCAGCCCCAGCATTTT
TRBD1	few	TRBV19	TRBJ1-1	CASRRSPRGLVNTEAFF	TGTGCCAGTAGACGATCCCCCAGGGGGCTCGTGAACACTGAAGCTTTCTTT
.	.	TRBV28	TRBJ1-6	CASSFTPGEPGWDSPLHF	TGTGCCAGCAGTTTTACCCCCGGCGAGCCAGGGTGGGATTCACCCCTCCACTTT
TRBD2	few	TRBV28	TRBJ2-7	CASGRAYEQYF	TGTGCCAGCGGGAGGGCCTACGAGCAGTACTTC
.	.	TRBV6-5	TRBJ2-1	CASSGLNGNEQFF	TGTGCCAGCTCCGGGTTGAATGGCAATGAGCAGTTCTTC
TRBD2	.	TRBV5-4	TRBJ2-5	CASSLASGETQYF	TGTGCCAGCAGCTTGGCTAGCGGGGAGACCCAGTACTTC
TRBD1	.	TRBV9	TRBJ2-1	CASSVGGGSGPGGFNEQFF	TGTGCCAGCAGCGTAGGCGGTGGATCAGGTCCAGGGGGTTTCAATGAGCAGTTCTTC
TRBD1	.	TRBV28	TRBJ1-2	CASLLRGQGPNYGYTF	TGTGCCAGCTTATTAAGGGGACAGGGGCCTAACTATGGCTACACCTTC
TRBD2	.	TRBV6-5	TRBJ2-2	CASRWGGSNTGELFF	TGTGCCAGCAGGTGGGGGGGTTCGAACACCGGGGAGCTGTTTTTT
.	.	TRBV6-5	TRBJ1-1	CASTGGVAEAFF	TGTGCCAGCACCGGAGGGGTTGCTGAAGCTTTCTTT
.	.	TRBV7-6	TRBJ1-3	CASSSTGSNSGNTIYF	TGTGCCAGCAGTTCTACAGGGAGTAACTCTGGAAACACCATATATTTT
.	.	TRBV6-1	TRBJ2-7	CASSDSGIGGDEQYF	TGTGCCAGCAGTGATTCGGGGATCGGTGGCGACGAGCAGTACTTC
TRBD1	.	TRBV9	TRBJ1-6	CASSVRQGFDSPLHF	TGTGCCAGCAGCGTACGACAGGGTTTTGATTCACCCCTCCACTTT
.	.	TRBV28	TRBJ1-5	CAWGVGVNQPQHF	TGTGCCTGGGGGGTTGGGGTGAATCAGCCCCAGCATTTT
TRBD2	.	TRBV4-2	TRBJ2-7	CASSPIAGGPNEQYF	TGTGCCAGCAGTCCTATAGCGGGAGGGCCCAACGAGCAGTACTTC
TRBD1	.	TRBV28	TRBJ2-7	CASVGDRVVDEQYF	TGTGCCAGCGTAGGGGACAGGGTAGTCGACGAGCAGTACTTC
.	.	TRBV3-1/TRBV3-2	TRBJ1-1	CASSQGGDTEAFF	TGTGCCAGCAGCCAAGGTGGAGACACTGAAGCTTTCTTT
TRBD2	.	TRBV18	TRBJ2-1	CASSPASGTYNEQFF	TGTGCCAGCTCACCAGCTAGCGGGACCTACAATGAGCAGTTCTTC
TRBD1	once	TRBV2	TRBJ2-1	CASSAGTGGQGEQFF	TGTGCCAGCAGCGCCGGGACAGGGGGCCAGGGTGAGCAGTTCTTC
.	few	TRBV10-3	TRBJ1-1	CAIGTGDEAFF	TGTGCCATCGGTACCGGGGATGAAGCTTTCTTT
TRBD1	.	TRBV5-1	TRBJ1-1	CASSLPEAGGKEAFF	TGCGCCAGCAGCTTGCCAGAGGCAGGGGGCAAAGAAGCTTTCTTT
TRBD2	.	TRBV2	TRBJ2-3	CASRGLAGEGTQYF	TGTGCCAGCAGGGGACTAGCGGGAGAAGGCACGCAGTATTTT
TRBD1	.	TRBV29-1	TRBJ2-1	CSVERPTGGVHNEQFF	TGCAGCGTTGAAAGGCCGACAGGGGGTGTACACAATGAGCAGTTCTTC
.	.	TRBV6-1	TRBJ1-5	CASSDWGGNFRQPQHF	TGTGCCAGCAGTGATTGGGGGGGCAATTTCCGTCAGCCCCAGCATTTT
.	.	TRBV18	TRBJ1-1	CASSPIGEGTEAFF	TGTGCCAGCTCACCAATTGGGGAGGGCACTGAAGCTTTCTTT
.	.	TRBV30	TRBJ1-4	CAWRGSDATNEKLFF	TGTGCCTGGAGGGGCAGTGATGCAACTAATGAAAAACTGTTTTTT
.	.	TRBV3-1/TRBV3-2	TRBJ1-1	CASSTGTEAFF	TGTGCCAGCAGCACCGGGACTGAAGCTTTCTTT
.	.	TRBV6-6	TRBJ1-1	CASSRGPIGRDTEAFF	TGTGCCAGCAGTCGGGGGCCTATAGGGAGGGACACTGAAGCTTTCTTT
TRBD1	.	TRBV18	TRBJ1-2	CASSSDRARGYTF	TGTGCCAGCTCAAGCGACAGGGCGAGGGGCTACACCTTC
.	.	TRBV5-4	TRBJ1-5	CASSLQGRNQPQHF	TGTGCCAGCAGCTTACAGGGAAGGAATCAGCCCCAGCATTTT